Below, one T cell receptor (beta chain) is given with its context. This record comes from a study of cytomegalovirus exposure and HLA in healthy donors. Across the study: Assignment to the Caucasian-associated ancestry cluster applied to around 76% of the approximately 380 genotyped donors.

The primer mix had 60 Vbeta and 13 Jbeta primers. The method was immunoSEQ multiplex PCR; TCRdb's version includes in-frame clones alone and lacks a portion of them. The sample consists of some 170,000 clones, around 80% of them appearing once. This clonotype originated in a girl aged 10 to 17 in good health and CMV-seropositive. The sample was PBMCs.

For the CDR3, the DNA is TGTGCCAGCAGTTACGGGACGGGGGTTAAAGAGACCCAGTACTTC. This gives the protein CASSYGTGVKETQYF. The rearrangement links TRBV6-6 to TRBJ2-5; tentatively, D is TRBD2 (6 bases). V lost 2 bases to trimming and J lost 3 bases, with 13 bases between them. The CDR3 contains 15 residues. The germline gives CDR1 MNHNY, CDR2 SVGAGI (reference sequence).